This is a list of T cell receptor beta chains from one sample in a study of blood T cell repertoires in COVID-19. Only in-frame clones appear in the TCRdb table, and some are missing; sequencing was by immunoSEQ multiplex PCR. The sample shows a few hundred thousand clones, about 91% of them seen only once. Sequencing used peripheral blood. All receptors derive from a person aged 18 to 35 with COVID-19, enrolled during active disease. CDR3s include the opening cysteine and the closing phenylalanine or tryptophan.

J	V	length	CDR3
TRBJ1-2	TRBV9	15	CASSVVAGGNYGYTF
TRBJ1-2	TRBV6-1	18	CASSAYGRTLLSNYGYTF
TRBJ2-4	TRBV4-3	20	CASSQRGTRTGGLAKNIQYF
TRBJ2-5	TRBV24-1	15	CATSDPGQGQETQYF
TRBJ2-7	TRBV11-1	12	CASSLLSYEQYF
TRBJ2-7	TRBV7-7	17	CASSFGSPGQGAYEQYF
TRBJ2-7	TRBV5-1	14	CASSPDPGRYEQYF
TRBJ2-7	TRBV4-3	14	CASSQDDSSYEQYF
TRBJ1-2	TRBV24-1	13	CATSDRTGDGYTF
TRBJ1-2	TRBV18	13	CASSTDRVEGYTF
TRBJ2-1	TRBV27	13	CASRRTGYNEQFF
TRBJ1-5	TRBV16	12	CASSPVHQPQHF
TRBJ1-1	TRBV7-9	15	CASSPSLGGRREAFF
TRBJ1-1	TRBV28	12	CATQGQSLQAFF
TRBJ2-7	TRBV6-5	13	CASSYSGVWEQYF
TRBJ1-1	TRBV2	14	CASRADRLNTEAFF
TRBJ2-7	TRBV5-1	13	CASSLLGSYEQYF
TRBJ2-7	TRBV10-3	15	CAISESLARSYEQYF
TRBJ1-5	TRBV28	15	CASRNRDYSYQPQHF
TRBJ1-1	TRBV19	14	CASSYLGAVSEAFF
TRBJ2-7	TRBV7-9	16	CASSLALGITPGEQYF
TRBJ2-3	TRBV24-1	18	CATSPEKGSGFGWDTQYF
TRBJ1-5	TRBV24-1	15	CAINGEGLGNQPQHF
TRBJ1-5	TRBV19	16	CASSKGGATSNQPQHF
TRBJ2-2	TRBV19	14	CASSSGLAGPELFF
TRBJ2-7	TRBV4-1	14	CASSQAVLGSEQYF
TRBJ2-7	TRBV7-2	15	CASSLLAGVSYEQYF
TRBJ2-4	TRBV7-9	14	CASSLSTDLDIQYF